This is a list of T cell receptor beta chains from one sample in a study of control samples from healthy donors and cancer patients. Method: immunoSEQ multiplex PCR; TCRdb's copy keeps in-frame clones and lacks some. The sample includes about 120,000 clones, about 87% of them seen just once. Sequenced: blood. The source is a man between 25 and 39 years old in good health. Each CDR3 is given with its conserved first and last residue. The D gene is left open where the match is weak. Rows give clone size only sometimes, using once, few, many, or a class for an expanded clone.

j_gene	d_gene	abundance	v_gene	CDR3aa	CDR3nt
TRBJ1-5	NA	few	TRBV19	CASSIRRNQPQHF	TGTGCCAGTAGTATAAGACGGAATCAGCCCCAGCATTTT
TRBJ2-3	NA	NA	TRBV18	CASSPHPPLSTDTQYF	TGTGCCAGCTCACCCCACCCTCCTCTGAGCACAGATACGCAGTATTTT
TRBJ2-7	TRBD1	NA	TRBV10-2	CASSLTGGEYKQYF	TGCGCCAGCAGTTTGACAGGGGGCGAATATAAGCAGTACTTC
TRBJ2-2	NA	NA	TRBV29-1	CSVGRGTTNTGELFF	TGCAGCGTTGGCAGGGGAACGACGAACACCGGGGAGCTGTTTTTT
TRBJ1-2	TRBD1	NA	TRBV5-4	CASSSMDRVNYGYTF	TGTGCCAGCAGCTCTATGGACAGGGTGAATTATGGCTACACCTTC
TRBJ1-1	NA	once	TRBV10-3	CAISDPLTVNTEAFF	TGTGCCATCAGTGACCCCTTGACAGTTAACACTGAAGCTTTCTTT
TRBJ1-2	NA	NA	TRBV6-5	CASSYSGTGFYGYTF	TGTGCCAGCAGTTACTCGGGAACAGGCTTCTATGGCTACACCTTC
TRBJ2-3	NA	once	TRBV5-1	CASSLTSTDTQYF	TGCGCCAGCAGTCTGACTAGTACAGATACGCAGTATTTT
TRBJ1-2	NA	NA	TRBV5-5	CASSPNRGQGPYGYTF	TGTGCCAGCAGCCCGAATCGGGGTCAGGGGCCCTATGGCTACACCTTC
TRBJ1-4	NA	few	TRBV27	CASSPRGGTEKLFF	TGTGCCAGCAGCCCCCGAGGTGGAACTGAAAAACTGTTTTTT
TRBJ1-5	NA	NA	TRBV19	CASSRWGQPQHF	TGTGCCAGTAGTAGATGGGGTCAGCCCCAGCATTTT
TRBJ1-1	NA	NA	TRBV2	CASSNRDRNTEAFF	TGTGCCAGCAGCAACAGGGACCGTAACACTGAAGCTTTCTTT
TRBJ1-5	NA	NA	TRBV28	CASSLIADNQPQHF	TGTGCCAGCAGTTTAATTGCGGACAATCAGCCCCAGCATTTT
TRBJ1-5	NA	once	TRBV5-1	CASSLAWDQPQHF	TGCGCCAGCAGCTTGGCTTGGGATCAGCCCCAGCATTTT
TRBJ1-5	NA	NA	TRBV5-1	CASSLDSGSNQPQHF	TGCGCCAGCAGCTTGGATTCGGGTAGCAATCAGCCCCAGCATTTT
TRBJ2-1	NA	NA	TRBV20-1	CSASINPGASYNEQFF	TGCAGTGCTAGTATTAATCCAGGGGCCTCCTACAATGAGCAGTTCTTC
TRBJ2-2	TRBD1	NA	TRBV5-1	CASSLEGTATGELFF	TGCGCCAGCAGCTTGGAAGGGACAGCCACCGGGGAGCTGTTTTTT
TRBJ1-2	NA	medium-sized	TRBV7-8	CASSLGHGRNYGYTF	TGTGCCAGCAGCCTGGGACATGGAAGAAACTATGGCTACACCTTC
TRBJ1-6	NA	NA	TRBV7-3	CASSTAPGVGSPLHF	TGTGCCAGCAGCACCGCACCAGGGGTAGGATCACCCCTCCACTTT
TRBJ2-3	TRBD2	NA	TRBV3-1/TRBV3-2	CASLKSSGSRTDTQYF	TGTGCCAGTCTCAAGTCTAGCGGGTCGAGGACAGATACGCAGTATTTT
TRBJ2-3	TRBD2	NA	TRBV9	CASSMTSGGPSSTDTQYF	TGTGCCAGCAGCATGACTAGCGGGGGCCCCTCTAGCACAGATACGCAGTATTTT
TRBJ1-4	NA	NA	TRBV5-6	CASSFSGGEKLFF	TGTGCCAGCAGCTTCTCCGGGGGGGAAAAACTGTTTTTT
TRBJ2-2	NA	NA	TRBV11-2	CASSLERHLNTGELFF	TGTGCCAGCAGCTTAGAAAGACACCTGAACACCGGGGAGCTGTTTTTT
TRBJ1-5	NA	NA	TRBV4-1	CASSQEEGNQPQHF	TGCGCCAGCAGCCAGGAGGAAGGCAATCAGCCCCAGCATTTT
TRBJ2-5	TRBD2	NA	TRBV18	CASSPRTSGQETQYF	TGTGCCAGCTCACCCCGGACTAGCGGCCAAGAGACCCAGTACTTC
TRBJ2-3	NA	few	TRBV7-9	CASSSPGSSTDTQYF	TGTGCCAGCAGTTCACCGGGGTCTAGCACAGATACGCAGTATTTT
TRBJ1-3	TRBD1	once	TRBV3-1/TRBV3-2	CASSQAGTGAGNTIYF	TGTGCCAGCAGCCAAGCCGGGACAGGAGCTGGAAACACCATATATTTT
TRBJ1-1	NA	NA	TRBV7-3	CASSLRGAGTEAFF	TGTGCCAGCAGCTTAAGGGGGGCCGGCACTGAAGCTTTCTTT
TRBJ1-2	NA	NA	TRBV11-3	CASSLDGGKTGYTF	TGTGCCAGCAGCTTAGATGGGGGGAAAACTGGCTACACCTTC
TRBJ1-1	NA	NA	TRBV4-2	CASSQDRNTEAFF	TGTGCCAGCAGCCAAGATCGGAACACTGAAGCTTTCTTT
TRBJ2-5	TRBD2	once	TRBV5-4	CASRHTSGQETQYF	TGTGCCAGCAGACACACTAGCGGACAAGAGACCCAGTACTTC
TRBJ1-1	NA	NA	TRBV5-1	CASSWSSGTNTEAFF	TGCGCCAGCAGCTGGTCGTCAGGGACGAACACTGAAGCTTTCTTT
TRBJ1-1	TRBD1	once	TRBV3-1/TRBV3-2	CASSLGQGTEAFF	TGTGCCAGCAGCCTGGGACAGGGAACTGAAGCTTTCTTT
TRBJ1-6	NA	NA	TRBV6-1	CASSEPRGGDSESSYNSPLHF	TGTGCCAGCAGTGAACCCCGGGGGGGCGACAGCGAGAGCTCCTATAATTCACCCCTCCACTTT
TRBJ1-2	TRBD1	NA	TRBV27	CASSPGTGGHYGYTF	TGTGCCAGCAGCCCCGGGACAGGGGGCCACTATGGCTACACCTTC
TRBJ2-3	NA	NA	TRBV29-1	CSVERGGGDTQYF	TGCAGCGTTGAACGTGGAGGGGGAGATACGCAGTATTTT
TRBJ1-1	NA	NA	TRBV13	CASSLSLAGRAEAFF	TGTGCCAGCAGCTTATCACTTGCAGGGCGGGCTGAAGCTTTCTTT
TRBJ1-2	NA	NA	TRBV3-1/TRBV3-2	CASSLSGGTNYGYTF	TGTGCCAGCAGCCTCTCGGGAGGGACTAACTATGGCTACACCTTC
TRBJ1-5	TRBD1	NA	TRBV30	CAWSTGGAGYSQPQHF	TGTGCCTGGAGTACAGGGGGCGCGGGCTACTCTCAGCCCCAGCATTTT
TRBJ1-5	NA	NA	TRBV27	CASSWGREVQPQHF	TGTGCCAGCAGTTGGGGCAGGGAGGTTCAGCCCCAGCATTTT
TRBJ1-5	TRBD1	NA	TRBV15	CATSRDRGFSQPQHF	TGTGCCACCAGCAGGGACAGGGGATTTTCTCAGCCCCAGCATTTT
TRBJ1-6	NA	NA	TRBV2	CASTTIQGRNSPLHF	TGTGCCAGCACCACCATCCAGGGGCGCAATTCACCCCTCCACTTT
TRBJ2-6	NA	NA	TRBV7-9	CASSLALSSGANVLTF	TGTGCCAGCAGCTTAGCGTTGAGCTCTGGGGCCAACGTCCTGACTTTC
TRBJ1-6	NA	NA	TRBV7-2	CASSPPTALGVSPLHF	TGTGCCAGCAGCCCGCCGACGGCCCTGGGGGTCTCACCCCTCCACTTT
TRBJ1-2	NA	once	TRBV3-1/TRBV3-2	CASSPGMVAGYTF	TGTGCCAGCAGCCCGGGGATGGTGGCTGGCTACACCTTC
TRBJ2-5	TRBD2	NA	TRBV5-1	CASSLEGLANQETQYF	TGCGCCAGCAGCTTGGAGGGACTAGCGAACCAAGAGACCCAGTACTTC
TRBJ2-5	TRBD1	NA	TRBV19	CASSHRDRGKETQYF	TGTGCCAGTAGCCACCGGGACAGGGGAAAAGAGACCCAGTACTTC
TRBJ2-7	NA	NA	TRBV7-6	CASSAQTGFWAYEQYF	TGTGCCAGCAGCGCCCAAACAGGGTTTTGGGCCTACGAGCAGTACTTC
TRBJ2-2	NA	NA	TRBV6-6	CASSYSRGNTGELFF	TGTGCCAGCAGTTACTCGCGGGGGAACACCGGGGAGCTGTTTTTT
TRBJ1-1	NA	NA	TRBV29-1	CSAAMNTEAFF	TGCAGCGCTGCTATGAACACTGAAGCTTTCTTT
TRBJ1-2	TRBD1	once	TRBV3-1/TRBV3-2	CASSQGGQPVRYTF	TGTGCCAGCAGCCAAGGGGGACAGCCGGTGCGCTACACCTTC
TRBJ1-4	TRBD1	NA	TRBV7-2	CASSLGQGSEKLFF	TGTGCCAGCAGCCTAGGACAGGGGAGTGAAAAACTGTTTTTT
TRBJ2-5	NA	NA	TRBV30	CAWSVGQRTSQETQYF	TGTGCCTGGAGTGTGGGCCAGCGGACTTCCCAAGAGACCCAGTACTTC